Here is one T cell receptor (beta chain) with its context. The antigen is undetermined. This sample was included in a study of cytomegalovirus exposure and HLA in healthy donors. Regarding the study as a whole: A classifier reportedly called cytomegalovirus status with high sensitivity and specificity.

Germline CDR1 is SGHVS and CDR2 is FNYEAQ. CDR3 size: 14 residues. The V end lost 1 base, the J end lost 6 bases, and 10 bases lay between the germline ends. Vbeta (60) and Jbeta (13) primers were used in the PCR. The table came from immunoSEQ multiplex PCR; TCRdb's copy has only in-frame clones and leaves some out. This table has 150,000 to 250,000 clones, 70% to 80% appearing once. V usage is TRBV7-6 and J usage is TRBJ1-5; the D gene is possibly TRBD1 (5 bases). This clonotype originated in a young woman in good health and CMV-seropositive. Specimen: PBMCs. Written as DNA, the CDR3 is TGTGCCAGCAGCTTAGGCAGGGTCGGTCAGCCCCAGCATTTT. Translation: CASSLGRVGQPQHF.